Each of the 24 T cell receptor beta chains below was sequenced from the same sample in a study of shared clonotypes between healthy human individuals (TCRdb year 2020). Library preparation was by the immunoSEQ multiplex PCR assay. TCRdb stores this immuneACCESS table with in-frame sequences only. Part of the clones is absent; in the studies checked, under half of the shortfall reflects unresolved V genes, and no reason is known for the rest. The sample table lists roughly 1 million clones, 70% to 80% of them with a count of one. The ten top clones hold 0.5% to 0.6% of the sample. Sequenced material: memory CD4+ T cells from PBMCs. Taken with the paper, the label for cell subset or site translates to: CD45RA-negative fraction. These receptors all stem from a man aged 18 to 35 in good health. Some clones in this sample may be carry-over from other donors' samples.

The chain links TRBV4-2 to TRBJ2-1; the D is unclear. Germline V CDR1 and CDR2: LGHNA, YNFKEQ. This CDR3 comprises 16 residues. Between the trimmed V and J ends, which lost 0 bases and 5 bases, there was a span of 14 bases. CDR3 region: CASSQDPSLADNEQFF. The DNA of the CDR3 is TGTGCCAGCAGCCAAGACCCCTCCCTTGCGGACAATGAGCAGTTCTTC.

The chain employs TRBV18 and TRBJ2-3; D may be TRBD1 (5 bases). Germline V CDR1 and CDR2: KGHSH, LQKENI. The CDR3 runs to 15 residues. Trimming took off 8 bases at V and 6 bases at J, with 21 bases between the two ends. In DNA, the CDR3 is TGTGCCAGCGCCCGCGGCTTACCAGGGCTCGATACGCAGTATTTT. Translating gives CASARGLPGLDTQYF.

This chain joins TRBV5-1 and TRBJ2-2; D might be TRBD1 or TRBD2, each matching 5 bases. Germline V lookup: CDR1 SGHRS, CDR2 YFSETQ. The CDR3 has 15 residues. V was pared by 10 bases and J by 0 bases, with 16 bases between. The CDR3 DNA reads TGCGCCGGCAACTTGGGACGGTCGAACACCGGGGAGCTGTTTTTT. This sequence encodes CAGNLGRSNTGELFF.

This clone appeared once. A much larger clone is a single base away; this may be a read error. The CDR3 spells CSVEQLSGNTVYF. CDR3 in DNA: TGCAGCGTTGAACAGCTCTCTGGAAACACCGTATATTTT. The chain uses TRBV29-1 and TRBJ1-3; D not resolved. Looked up from germline, CDR1 is SQVTM and CDR2 is ANQGSEA. CDR3 length: 13 amino acids.

The chain employs TRBV4-2 and TRBJ2-7; weak D call: TRBD2 (6 bases). Trimming pared 1 base from V and 2 bases from J, leaving 12 bases between. CDR3 size: 15 residues. The germline V gene has CDR1 LGHNA and CDR2 YNFKEQ. The CDR3: CASSQVHGGTYEQYF. CDR3 coding DNA: TGTGCCAGCAGCCAAGTACACGGCGGGACCTACGAGCAGTACTTC.

The CDR3 nucleotides read TGTGCCAGCAGCTTAGAGACTAGCGGGAGTAATGAGCAGTTCTTC. Translated, it gives CASSLETSGSNEQFF. The chain uses TRBV11-3 and TRBJ2-1; 12 positions match TRBD2. V was pared by 0 bases and J by 7 bases, with 1 base of the junction left unmatched. CDR3 length: 15 amino acids. Germline CDR1 SGHNT, CDR2 YENEEA.

The gene calls are TRBV2 and TRBJ2-7, with D possibly TRBD1 on 6 matching bases. Trimming shortened V by 5 bases and J by 3 bases, and 17 bases separated the two germline ends. Germline CDR1 reads SNHLY; CDR2 reads FYNNEI. The CDR3 spans 15 residues. The DNA of the CDR3 is TGTGCCAGCAGTTTAGGGGGAGCTACGAGCTACGAGCAGTACTTC. This sequence encodes CASSLGGATSYEQYF.

V gene TRBV4-1 combines with J gene TRBJ2-2, with 8 nucleotides matching TRBD2. CDR3 length equals 15 residues. The V and J ends lost 3 bases and 7 bases, in that order; junction bases with no gene match: 7. CDR1 is MGHRA, CDR2 YSYEKL, per germline. CDR3 sequence: CASSHIGTRGGELFF. In DNA, the CDR3 is TGCGCCAGCAGCCATATCGGGACTAGAGGCGGGGAGCTGTTTTTT.

Comments on this clone: This could be a read error, since a much larger clone is one nucleotide away. This rearrangement joins TRBV7-8 to TRBJ1-2; 7 bases agree with TRBD1. Germline CDR1 is SGHVS and CDR2 is FQNEAQ. The CDR3 has 13 residues. The J segment lost 2 bases and the V segment lost 5 bases, leaving 2 bases of the junction unmatched. The CDR3 DNA reads TGTGCCAGCAGCCCGACAGGGAACTATGGCTACACCTTC. It codes for CASSPTGNYGYTF.

This chain connects TRBV4-1 to TRBJ1-4; D remains unclear. The germline V gene encodes CDR1 MGHRA and CDR2 YSYEKL. There are 16 residues in the CDR3. The ends were cut back, 4 bases at V and 0 bases at J, with 12 bases in the middle. The CDR3 here is CASSPLPTTTNEKLFF. The CDR3 bases are TGCGCCAGCAGCCCTCTGCCGACGACAACTAATGAAAAACTGTTTTTT.

The chain recombines TRBV5-1 with TRBJ1-2, with D maybe TRBD1 (6 bases). The CDR3 runs 13 residues. Germline-derived CDR1 and CDR2 are SGHRS and YFSETQ. Deletions cut 1 base from V and 6 bases from J, with 10 bases between. In DNA, the CDR3 is TGCGCCAGCAGCTTGACAGGGCCCGATGGCTACACCTTC. This sequence encodes CASSLTGPDGYTF.

This clone has only a few counts. V gene TRBV7-2 combines with J gene TRBJ2-1, with 7 bases identical to TRBD2. V trimming: 7 bases; J trimming: 8 bases; junction bases outside the gene matches: 14. Germline lookup yields CDR1 SGHTA and CDR2 FQGNSA. The CDR3 contains 15 residues. Written as DNA, the CDR3 is TGTGCCAGCACCCCTCGCCCAGCGGGACTCTATGAGCAGTTCTTC. Its protein product is CASTPRPAGLYEQFF.

V and J are TRBV7-2 and TRBJ2-7, with TRBD1 identical over 9 bases. Germline V gene data show CDR1 as SGHTA and CDR2 as FQGNSA. The CDR3 consists of 15 residues. J gave up 6 bases and V 3 bases, and 9 bases lay outside the gene matches. The CDR3 sequence is CASSLSPGQGIEQYF. The CDR3 region has the DNA TGTGCCAGCAGCTTGAGCCCGGGACAGGGTATCGAGCAGTACTTC.

This clone was detected only once. The chain links TRBV5-4 to TRBJ2-7; D is possibly TRBD1 or TRBD2 (5 bases each). This CDR3 contains 15 residues. Germline V gene data show CDR1 as SGHNT and CDR2 as YYREEE (reference sequence). Deletions cut 0 bases from V and 2 bases from J, with 12 bases between. CDR3 DNA: TGTGCCAGCAGCTTGGCCTGGGGGAGCGCCTACGAGCAGTACTTC. The encoded protein is CASSLAWGSAYEQYF.

The chain carries TRBV6-6 and TRBJ2-5; D ambiguous. Looked up from germline, CDR1 is MNHNY and CDR2 is SVGAGI (reference sequence). The V end lost 7 bases, the J end lost 3 bases, and 12 bases lay between the germline ends. The CDR3 extends over 13 amino acids. The CDR3 loop reads CASTIWQEETQYF. CDR3 in DNA: TGTGCCAGCACTATCTGGCAGGAAGAGACCCAGTACTTC.

This clone has more than one count but fewer than ten. V usage is TRBV2 and J usage is TRBJ2-7, with 8 positions matching TRBD1. J was trimmed by 5 bases and V by 6 bases; bases with no gene match: 9. Germline CDR1 reads SNHLY; CDR2 reads FYNNEI. CDR3 length: 14 residues. In DNA, the CDR3 is TGTGCCAGCAGGAAGTGGGGACAGGCCCACGAGCAGTACTTC. It yields the protein CASRKWGQAHEQYF.

At least ten counts were recorded for this clone. V gene TRBV28 combines with J gene TRBJ2-7; weak D call: TRBD1 (6 bases). The CDR3 has 12 residues. CDR1 and CDR2 from the germline V gene are MDHEN and SYDVKM. V was clipped by 8 bases and J by 3 bases, with 11 bases between them. The CDR3 nucleotides read TGTGCCAGCCGAACAGGGAACTACGAGCAGTACTTC. Translating it yields CASRTGNYEQYF. The full variable domain, in which reference TRBV28 and TRBJ2-7 provide the parts outside the CDR3, is DVKVTQSSRYLVKRTGEKVFLECVQDMDHENMFWYRQDPGLGLRLIYFSYDVKMKEKGDIPEGYSVSREKKERFSLILESASTNQTSMYLCASRTGNYEQYFGPGTRLTVT.

The V and J genes are TRBV15 and TRBJ2-7, with no clear D. Trimming cost V 0 bases and J 3 bases, with 9 bases left between them. This CDR3 spans 14 amino acids. Per germline, CDR1 LNHNV and CDR2 YYDKDF (reference sequence). In nucleotides, the CDR3 is TGTGCCACCAGCAGAGATTTAACGGGCTACGAGCAGTACTTC. Translating it yields CATSRDLTGYEQYF.

Concerning this clone itself: Other nucleotide sequences from this sample produce the same CDR3. The chain carries TRBV18 and TRBJ2-7; 7 positions agree with TRBD1. The CDR3 loop spans 14 amino acids. The V segment lost 0 bases and the J segment 4 bases; nucleotides outside the gene matches: 3. Germline CDR1 KGHSH, CDR2 LQKENI. The CDR3 sequence: CASSPPGTVYEQYF. The CDR3 region has the DNA TGTGCCAGCTCACCACCGGGGACAGTTTACGAGCAGTACTTC.

To note about this clone: A single base separates this from a much larger clone, so it may be a read error. The CDR3 bases are TGTGCCAGCAGCACCCGACAGGGTGGAGACTATGGCTACACCTTC. Encoded protein: CASSTRQGGDYGYTF. V is TRBV9 and J is TRBJ1-2; TRBD1 matches at 7 bases. The V segment lost 4 bases and the J segment 3 bases; nucleotides outside the gene matches: 9. The V gene's germline CDR1 is SGDLS and CDR2 YYNGEE. The CDR3 extends over 15 amino acids.

V gene TRBV11-3 combines with J gene TRBJ1-1; D is uncertain. The V end lost 0 bases, the J end lost 2 bases, and 10 bases lay between the germline ends. The CDR3 is 15 residues long. The germline V gene has CDR1 SGHNT and CDR2 YENEEA. CDR3 sequence: CASSLEGVGNTEAFF. CDR3 in DNA: TGTGCCAGCAGCTTAGAGGGCGTAGGCAACACTGAAGCTTTCTTT. Complete variable domain (other parts from reference TRBV11-3 and TRBJ1-1): EAGVVQSPRYKIIEKKQPVAFWCNPISGHNTLYWYLQNLGQGPELLIRYENEEAVDDSQLPKDRFSAERLKGVDSTLKIQPAELGDSAVYLCASSLEGVGNTEAFFGQGTRLTVV.

This clone was counted between two and nine times. The chain recombines TRBV15 with TRBJ2-7; unclear D gene. Trimming removed 0 bases from V and 3 bases from J, with 12 bases in between. The CDR3 runs 15 residues. Germline V gene lookup returns CDR1 LNHNV and CDR2 YYDKDF (reference sequence). CDR3 residues: CATSRDLGAYYEQYF. The DNA of the CDR3 is TGTGCCACCAGCAGAGATCTAGGAGCCTACTACGAGCAGTACTTC.

With respect to this clone: Other nucleotide sequences in the sample specify the same CDR3. The chain links TRBV28 to TRBJ2-1; D remains unclear. The CDR3 extends over 11 amino acids. Germline CDR1 reads MDHEN; CDR2 reads SYDVKM. Trimming took off 5 bases at V and 7 bases at J, with 6 bases between the two ends. The CDR3, as DNA: TGTGCCAGCAGTCTAGAGAATGAGCAGTTCTTC. Its translation: CASSLENEQFF.

This clone showed up just a few times. The J gene is TRBJ1-6, the V gene TRBV5-1, with unresolved D. The V gene's germline CDR1 is SGHRS and CDR2 YFSETQ. V was clipped by 0 bases and J by 5 bases, with 9 bases between them. The CDR3 is 15 amino acids. The CDR3 loop reads CASSLAMANNSPLHF. The CDR3 DNA follows: TGCGCCAGCAGCTTGGCCATGGCGAATAATTCACCCCTCCACTTT.